One sample yielded the 30 T cell receptor beta chains listed below, sequenced in a study of vaccination and CD4 T cells after COVID-19. Antigens of these TCRs are unknown. With the Oncomine TCR Beta short-read assay, DNA from cultured CD4+ T cells was sequenced. TCRdb re-analysed the PCR reads in MiXCR, keeping a single row per CDR3 protein. In the table there are under 15,000 distinct CDR3 sequences, about half of which are singletons. As to treatment: roughly 11-day PBMC culture with coronavirus spike peptide pools or control peptides (ViraFEST assay). Material: CD4+ T cells from blood, cultured in vitro. Source of these receptors: a human donor who had recovered from COVID-19.

V gene TRBV15 combines with J gene TRBJ1-1; weak D call: TRBD1 (5 bases). Germline V gene sequence: CDR1 LNHNV, CDR2 YYDKDF (reference sequence). V shed 2 bases and J shed 14 bases, with 18 bases lying between them. This CDR3 spans 13 amino acids. CDR3 protein: CATSRNIPRTPFF. The CDR3, as DNA: TGTGCCACCAGCAGAAATATCCCTCGGACACCGTTCTTT.

V and J are TRBV28 and TRBJ1-5; D is ambiguous. This CDR3 is 14 amino acids long. Germline lookup yields CDR1 MDHEN and CDR2 SYDVKM. Trimming removed 3 bases from V and 5 bases from J, with 11 bases in between. As DNA, the CDR3 is TGTGCCAGCAGTTTTGTTCAGAGGTATCAGCCCCAGCATTTT. This translates into CASSFVQRYQPQHF.

The chain is built from TRBV2 and TRBJ1-2; D unclear. The CDR3 has 14 amino acids. V shed 6 bases and J shed 3 bases, with 14 bases lying between them. Per the germline V gene, CDR1 is SNHLY and CDR2 is FYNNEI. The CDR3 sequence: CASRKTYLDYGYTF. CDR3 DNA: TGTGCCAGCAGAAAGACGTATTTGGACTATGGCTACACCTTC.

This clonotype was observed a handful of times. The chain employs TRBV6-2 or TRBV6-3 and TRBJ1-5; TRBD1 agrees at 9 bases. Germline V gene lookup returns CDR1 MNHEY and CDR2 SVGEGT. CDR3 length: 20 amino acids. Unmatched junction bases numbered 15, after V lost 3 bases and J lost 0 bases. DNA of the CDR3: TGTGCCAGCAGTTATTACATTCGGGACAGGGACATTTTTAGCAATCAGCCCCAGCATTTT. It yields the protein CASSYYIRDRDIFSNQPQHF.

This chain connects TRBV12-3 or TRBV12-4 to TRBJ2-5, with D uncertain. V was clipped by 2 bases and J by 5 bases, with 12 bases between them. This CDR3 spans 14 amino acids. The CDR3 coding sequence is TGTGCCAGCAGTTTAAGTCGCGGTTCGGAGACCCAGTACTTC. Its protein is CASSLSRGSETQYF.

This clonotype showed up just a few times. This rearrangement joins TRBV20-1 to TRBJ1-5; D perhaps matches TRBD1 (6 bases). CDR1 is DFQATT and CDR2 is SNEGSKA in the germline V gene (reference sequence). Trimming removed 7 bases at V and 10 bases at J, with 20 bases between. This CDR3 region has 13 residues. In DNA, the CDR3 is TGCAGTGGCGCCCGGGACACCTCTTCCCCCCAGCATTTT. Its protein product is CSGARDTSSPQHF.

The chain uses TRBV2 and TRBJ2-4; weak D call: TRBD2 (6 bases). The CDR3 runs 13 residues. Per the germline V gene, CDR1 is SNHLY and CDR2 is FYNNEI. Trimming pared 6 bases from V and 9 bases from J, leaving 15 bases between. This chain's CDR3 is CASRGTGSGIQYF. For the CDR3, the DNA is TGTGCCAGCAGGGGGACTGGGAGCGGCATTCAGTACTTC.

This clonotype showed up just a few times. The chain couples TRBV7-3 to TRBJ2-2; D not resolved. Germline V gives CDR1 SGHTA, CDR2 FQGTGA. The length of the CDR3 is 14 residues. Trimming took 1 base from V and 6 from J, leaving 9 bases between them. DNA for the CDR3: TGTGCCAGCAGCTTAATCGGCGTGGCCGGGGAGCTGTTTTTT. This sequence encodes CASSLIGVAGELFF. Using reference TRBV7-3 and TRBJ2-2 for the parts outside the CDR3, the full variable domain is GAGVSQTPSNKVTEKGKYVELRCDPISGHTALYWYRQSLGQGPEFLIYFQGTGAADDSGLPNDRFFAVRPEGSVSTLKIQRTERGDSAVYLCASSLIGVAGELFFGEGSRLTVL.

This clonotype was counted a single time. The gene calls are TRBV20-1 and TRBJ2-1; TRBD2 matches 9 bases. V lost 4 bases, J lost 2 bases, and 0 bases stayed unmatched. Germline CDR1 is DFQATT and CDR2 is SNEGSKA (reference sequence). The CDR3 totals 13 residues. Here the CDR3 reads CSATSGTYNEQFF. The DNA for the CDR3 is TGCAGTGCTACTAGCGGGACCTACAATGAGCAGTTCTTC.

This chain joins TRBV7-2 and TRBJ1-1; a possible D gene is TRBD1 (6 bases). Germline CDR1 SGHTA, CDR2 FQGNSA. The CDR3 is 13 residues long. Trimming cost V 5 bases and J 6 bases, with 13 bases left between them. CDR3 sequence (DNA): TGTGCCAGCAGCAGAACAGGGTGGGCTGAAGCTTTCTTT. This codes for CASSRTGWAEAFF.

This clonotype has only a few counts. The rearrangement joins TRBV4-3 to TRBJ2-5; tentatively, D is TRBD1 (6 bases). Trimming stripped 2 bases from V and 3 bases from J, with 13 bases between. Germline V lookup: CDR1 LGHNA, CDR2 YSLEER. This CDR3 region has 15 residues. Written as DNA, the CDR3 is TGCGCCAGCAGCCAAAGGGGGTCCGGGGAAGAGACCCAGTACTTC. Residues: CASSQRGSGEETQYF.

This clonotype is medium-sized in the sample. The CDR3 protein is CASSLARTGTETQYF. CDR3 bases: TGTGCCAGCAGTTTAGCCCGGACAGGGACAGAGACCCAGTACTTC. The rearrangement uses TRBV28 and TRBJ2-5; 8 nucleotides match TRBD1. This CDR3 has 15 amino acids. Losses at the gene ends were 2 bases for V and 4 bases for J; bases not matched to a gene: 6. Germline V CDR1 and CDR2: MDHEN, SYDVKM.

Only a few counts were recorded for this clonotype. The gene calls are TRBV7-8 and TRBJ1-1, with a weak D call TRBD1 (5 bases). The germline CDR1 and CDR2 sequences are SGHVS and FQNEAQ. The CDR3 extends over 15 amino acids. The V end was cut by 6 bases, the J end by 1 base, with 15 bases between. In DNA form, the CDR3 reads TGTGCCAGCAGAAAATTCAGGGACCAGAACACTGAAGCTTTCTTT. Translated: CASRKFRDQNTEAFF. The full variable domain, with the rest looked up from reference TRBV7-8 and TRBJ1-1, is GAGVSQSPRYKVAKRGQDVALRCDPISGHVSLFWYQQALGQGPEFLTYFQNEAQLDKSGLPSDRFFAERPEGSVSTLKIQRTQQEDSAVYLCASRKFRDQNTEAFFGQGTRLTVV.

This rearrangement joins TRBV20-1 to TRBJ2-1, with a possible D match to TRBD2 (6 bases). The CDR3 runs 15 residues. Germline CDR1 and CDR2: DFQATT and SNEGSKA (reference sequence). V was clipped by 0 bases and J by 9 bases, with 18 bases between them. Written as DNA, the CDR3 is TGCAGTGCTAGAGAGCGGGCGGGACGGCTATTTGAGCAGTTCTTC. Translation: CSARERAGRLFEQFF.

J is TRBJ2-3 and V is TRBV7-9; 9 bases align to TRBD2. The length of the CDR3 is 18 residues. CDR1 is SEHNR and CDR2 is FQNEAQ in the germline V gene (reference sequence). With V trimmed by 6 bases and J by 0 bases, 13 bases remained unmatched. CDR3 protein: CASRPRLAGRKSTDTQYF. The CDR3 DNA sequence: TGTGCCAGCAGGCCGCGGCTAGCGGGACGGAAGAGCACAGATACGCAGTATTTT.

The chain employs TRBV5-1 and TRBJ2-3, with 10 bases matching TRBD2. The trim removed 0 bases at V and 5 bases at J, leaving 6 bases unmatched. The germline CDR1 and CDR2 sequences are SGHRS and YFSETQ. The CDR3 has 16 amino acids. The CDR3 coding sequence is TGCGCCAGCAGCTTGGCCTCTAGCGGGAGTTTAGATACGCAGTATTTT. Translating gives CASSLASSGSLDTQYF.

The CDR3 DNA is TGTGCCAGTAGTCCGGGACTTTTTCAGTACTTC. It specifies CASSPGLFQYF. The V call is TRBV19, the J call TRBJ2-4; TRBD2 is a possible D gene (6 bases). CDR1 LNHDA and CDR2 SQIVND come from the germline V gene (reference sequence). Trimming pared 5 bases from V and 11 bases from J, leaving 10 bases between. This CDR3 is 11 amino acids long. Filled out from reference TRBV19 and TRBJ2-4, the complete variable domain reads DGGITQSPKYLFRKEGQNVTLSCEQNLNHDAMYWYRQDPGQGLRLIYYSQIVNDFQKGDIAEGYSVSREKKESFPLTVTSAQKNPTAFYLCASSPGLFQYFGAGTRLSVL.

This clonotype was recorded a few times. The gene calls are TRBV4-3 and TRBJ2-7; 13 bases are a match to TRBD2. Trimming removed 0 bases from V and 6 bases from J; junction bases left unmatched: 2. This CDR3 is 15 amino acids long. Looked up from germline, CDR1 is LGHNA and CDR2 is YSLEER. The DNA of the CDR3 is TGCGCCAGCAGCCAAGATTGGACTAGCGGGGGCGAGCAGTACTTC. It codes for CASSQDWTSGGEQYF.

V is TRBV5-1 and J is TRBJ2-7; 8 positions agree with TRBD1. Unmatched junction bases numbered 11, after V lost 4 bases and J lost 5 bases. The CDR3 sequence is 15 residues long. Looked up from germline, CDR1 is SGHRS and CDR2 is YFSETQ. CDR3: CASSLIGQGADEQYF. DNA of the CDR3: TGCGCCAGCAGCCTCATCGGTCAGGGGGCCGACGAGCAGTACTTC.

The genes are TRBV6-1 and TRBJ2-4; D possibly corresponds to TRBD1 (5 bases). This CDR3 contains 15 residues. The germline V gene encodes CDR1 MNHNS and CDR2 SASEGT. Trimming took off 6 bases at V and 0 bases at J, with 12 bases between the two ends. The CDR3 DNA sequence: TGTGCCAGCAGCCGCGACAGACTAGCCAAAAACATTCAGTACTTC. It yields the protein CASSRDRLAKNIQYF.

This clonotype came up a few times. This sequence joins TRBV12-3 or TRBV12-4 and TRBJ2-6, with 9 bases identical to TRBD2. The CDR3 loop spans 17 amino acids. V was clipped by 5 bases and J by 0 bases; unmatched bases: 5. CDR3 DNA sequence: TGTGCCAGCAGTGATCTAGCGGGAACCTCTGGGGCCAACGTCCTGACTTTC. Protein sequence: CASSDLAGTSGANVLTF.

V usage is TRBV28 and J usage is TRBJ1-4, with 7 bases lining up with TRBD1. V dropped 6 bases and J dropped 11; count of bases not matched to a gene: 9. Germline V gene lookup returns CDR1 MDHEN and CDR2 SYDVKM. CDR3 length: 13 residues. CDR3 DNA sequence: TGTGCCAGCAGCAAATCCGACAGGGAGAAACTGTTTTTT. Residues: CASSKSDREKLFF. The full variable domain, completed using reference TRBV28 and TRBJ1-4, is DVKVTQSSRYLVKRTGEKVFLECVQDMDHENMFWYRQDPGLGLRLIYFSYDVKMKEKGDIPEGYSVSREKKERFSLILESASTNQTSMYLCASSKSDREKLFFGSGTQLSVL.

Points on this clonotype: One end of the junction is discordant with germline, which a read error may explain. The chain employs TRBV5-1 and TRBJ2-1; the match to TRBD2 covers 12 bases. Germline CDR1 is SGHRS and CDR2 is YFSETQ. This CDR3 spans 16 amino acids. Here the CDR3 DNA reads TGCACCAGCAGCCCCCCACTAGCGGGAGGAGTCAATGAGCAGTTCTTC. Translation gives CTSSPPLAGGVNEQFF.

The V gene is TRBV24-1, the J gene TRBJ1-2; D might be TRBD1 (5 bases). V was shortened by 6 bases and J by 4 bases, with 11 bases between the two germline ends. Germline V gene lookup returns CDR1 KGHDR and CDR2 SFDVKD. This CDR3 has 13 amino acids. The CDR3 here is CATSNQGGYGYTF. The CDR3 DNA is TGTGCCACCAGTAATCAGGGCGGCTATGGCTACACCTTC.

The chain uses TRBV24-1 and TRBJ2-5; D gene ambiguous. The CDR3 runs to 16 residues. Deletions cut 3 bases from V and 1 base from J, with 14 bases between. The V gene's germline CDR1 is KGHDR and CDR2 SFDVKD. CDR3 DNA sequence: TGTGCCACCAGTGATCCCACGCTGGCTACCCAAGAGACCCAGTACTTC. Its translation is CATSDPTLATQETQYF.

The genes are TRBV20-1 and TRBJ2-7; no reliable D call. The ends were cut back, 3 bases at V and 2 bases at J, with 11 bases in the middle. This CDR3 is built from 13 residues. The germline gives CDR1 DFQATT, CDR2 SNEGSKA (reference sequence). The CDR3 spells CSASSWQTYEQYF. CDR3 DNA sequence: TGCAGTGCTAGTTCCTGGCAAACCTACGAGCAGTACTTC.

The CDR3, as DNA: TGTGCCAGCCGGGGACAGGGAACCTACGAGCAGTACTTC. It specifies CASRGQGTYEQYF. The V gene is TRBV6-1, the J gene TRBJ2-7, with TRBD1 matching over 9 bases. The CDR3 is 13 amino acids. Trimming took 8 bases from V and 2 from J; bases not matched to a gene: 4. Germline CDR1 reads MNHNS; CDR2 reads SASEGT.

In its sample, this clonotype was seen a few times. J is TRBJ1-2 and V is TRBV6-5; 9 bases match TRBD1. Looked up from germline, CDR1 is MNHEY and CDR2 is SVGAGI. This CDR3 comprises 16 residues. The trim removed 2 bases at V and 4 bases at J, leaving 8 bases unmatched. The CDR3 DNA reads as TGTGCCAGCAGTTACAGGACAGGGGCCATTTTCTATGGCTACACCTTC. Translated: CASSYRTGAIFYGYTF.

This clonotype turned up a few times. V gene TRBV2 combines with J gene TRBJ1-1, with D perhaps TRBD1 (6 bases). CDR1 is SNHLY, CDR2 FYNNEI, per germline. V was cut by 2 bases and J by 4 bases, with 11 bases left in between. The CDR3 extends over 14 amino acids. CDR3 sequence reads: CASSEQGFATEAFF. The CDR3 DNA sequence: TGTGCCAGCAGTGAACAGGGGTTCGCCACTGAAGCTTTCTTT.

The rearrangement uses TRBV19 and TRBJ2-7; the D gene is possibly TRBD1 (6 bases). V was trimmed by 9 bases and J by 4 bases, leaving 13 bases between them. Per the germline V gene, CDR1 is LNHDA and CDR2 is SQIVND (reference sequence). The CDR3 loop spans 12 amino acids. Here the CDR3 DNA reads TGTGCCAGCGAACAGGGACGGTACGAGCAGTACTTC. Its protein is CASEQGRYEQYF. Drawing the rest from reference TRBV19 and TRBJ2-7, the complete variable domain is DGGITQSPKYLFRKEGQNVTLSCEQNLNHDAMYWYRQDPGQGLRLIYYSQIVNDFQKGDIAEGYSVSREKKESFPLTVTSAQKNPTAFYLCASEQGRYEQYFGPGTRLTVT.